This T cell receptor beta chain was sequenced for a study of human T cells and chemical hapten exposure. About the research overall: From small differences in pooled library volume came most of the variation in per-sample TCR yields. Points from the study as a whole: Alopecia in all donors means immunity may differ from healthy individuals. Once DPC sensitization occurred, TCRs above 1 in 1000 frequency showed no change.

Library preparation tagged each individual cDNA molecule with a unique molecular identifier. TCRdb processed the RACE reads anew with MiXCR; each CDR3 protein has one entry. The sample has roughly 100,000 distinct CDR3 sequences; 8% to 13% are singletons. V was clipped by 3 bases and J by 5 bases, with 17 bases between them. Per germline, CDR1 MGHDK and CDR2 SYGVNS. The CDR3 extends over 16 amino acids. Note on this clonotype: What it binds is unknown.

Time point in this sample: patch test 1, 2 weeks after DPC sensitization. Treatment denoted: therapeutic diphenylcyclopropenone sensitization with weekly scalp DPC. The TCR comes from a woman aged 40 to 55 with alopecia areata. Some clones in this sample may be carry-over from other donors' samples. This sequence joins TRBV25-1 and TRBJ1-5; TRBD1 is a possible D gene (6 bases). Material: whole blood, obtained in connection with sensitization to the hapten diphenylcyclopropenone (DPC). CDR3 sequence reads: CASSEWGRGGDQPQHF. The CDR3 DNA sequence: TGTGCCAGCAGTGAGTGGGGCAGGGGAGGAGATCAGCCCCAGCATTTT.